Below, 27 T cell receptor beta chains from the same sample are listed, as sequenced in a study of sequential checkpoint blockade in melanoma. Described treatment: randomized to nivolumab then ipilimumab (arm A) or the reverse (arm B). TCRdb's table, derived via immunoSEQ multiplex PCR, lists solely in-frame clones and lacks some. The sample lists 15,000 to 20,000 clones; around 74% were seen once. The source was CD8+ T cells sorted from blood (inferred from file names), collected from a patient given nivolumab and ipilimumab in sequence. The source is a human donor with melanoma.

The chain has TRBV27 and TRBJ2-7, with a tentative D call TRBD2 (5 bases). The CDR3 runs to 14 residues. Per germline, CDR1 MNHEY and CDR2 SMNVEV (reference sequence). The V end was cut by 4 bases, the J end by 4 bases, with 14 bases between. The CDR3 DNA reads as TGTGCCAGCAGTTACGGGGATTCGGTATACGAGCAGTACTTC. It is translated as CASSYGDSVYEQYF.

This clone was counted between two and nine times. The chain combines TRBV4-1 with TRBJ2-1; TRBD1 is a possible D gene (5 bases). In germline, CDR1 is MGHRA, CDR2 YSYEKL. The CDR3 runs 13 residues. Trimming removed 1 base at V and 12 bases at J, with 13 bases between. The CDR3 loop is CASSQVIGQGQFF. The CDR3 DNA reads TGCGCCAGCAGCCAAGTAATTGGTCAGGGGCAGTTCTTC.

The chain uses TRBV14 and TRBJ2-3; a weak D match, TRBD2 (5 bases). The germline CDR1 and CDR2 sequences are SGHDN and FVKESK. The CDR3 extends over 15 amino acids. The V end lost 2 bases, the J end lost 2 bases, and 11 bases lay between the germline ends. The CDR3 region is CASSQTGRYTDTQYF. CDR3 DNA sequence: TGTGCCAGCAGCCAAACGGGGAGATACACAGATACGCAGTATTTT.

J is TRBJ1-5 and V is TRBV28; 7 bases match TRBD1. This CDR3 comprises 17 residues. CDR1 and CDR2 from the germline V gene are MDHEN and SYDVKM. The trim removed 6 bases at V and 2 bases at J, leaving 13 bases unmatched. CDR3 amino acids: CASSRNRGYGGNQPQHF. CDR3 coding DNA: TGTGCCAGCAGCCGGAACAGGGGATACGGTGGCAATCAGCCCCAGCATTTT.

This chain joins TRBV5-4 and TRBJ2-1; possibly TRBD1 for D (5 bases). The length of the CDR3 is 12 residues. Trimming removed 1 base at V and 10 bases at J, with 9 bases between. Germline CDR1 is SGHNT and CDR2 is YYREEE (reference sequence). The CDR3 DNA reads TGTGCCAGCAGCTTGAAAGGGGTGGAGCAGTTCTTC. This gives the protein CASSLKGVEQFF.

V gene TRBV11-2 combines with J gene TRBJ2-7, with D possibly being TRBD2 (6 bases). V was trimmed by 7 bases and J by 2 bases, leaving 15 bases between them. Germline V gives CDR1 SGHAT, CDR2 FQNNGV. This CDR3 is built from 14 residues. In nucleotides, the CDR3 is TGTGCCAGCAACTGGGGCAGGGAGGCCTACGAGCAGTACTTC. It encodes CASNWGREAYEQYF.

Here the CDR3 reads CSVEDPRGGSYNEQFF. The DNA of the CDR3 is TGCAGCGTTGAAGATCCGCGGGGGGGCTCCTACAATGAGCAGTTCTTC. The rearrangement joins TRBV29-1 to TRBJ2-1; TRBD2 aligns across 9 bases. Germline values: CDR1 SQVTM, CDR2 ANQGSEA. J gave up 0 bases and V 0 bases, and 3 bases lay outside the gene matches. This CDR3 has 16 amino acids.

The V and J genes are TRBV2 and TRBJ2-1; 7 bases fit TRBD2. Trimming at V came to 6 bases and at J to 7 bases, leaving 9 bases not matched to a gene. The CDR3 loop spans 14 amino acids. Germline CDR1 and CDR2: SNHLY and FYNNEI. CDR3: CASRRSGGENEQFF. CDR3 nucleotides: TGTGCCAGCAGGAGGAGTGGGGGGGAAAATGAGCAGTTCTTC.

J is TRBJ2-1 and V is TRBV5-4; a weak D match, TRBD2 (7 bases). The CDR3 is made up of 15 amino acids. Trimming took 0 bases from V and 4 from J, leaving 11 bases between them. CDR1 is SGHNT, CDR2 YYREEE, per germline (reference sequence). As DNA, the CDR3 is TGTGCCAGCAGCTTGGACGGGGGGCCTTACAATGAGCAGTTCTTC. It yields the protein CASSLDGGPYNEQFF.

The CDR3 protein is CASSPTGDSYEQYF. The CDR3 region has the DNA TGCGCCAGCAGCCCCACAGGGGACTCCTACGAGCAGTACTTC. The V call is TRBV4-3, the J call TRBJ2-7; TRBD1 matches 7 bases. V gave up 4 bases and J gave up 0 bases; unmatched junction bases: 3. CDR1 is LGHNA, CDR2 YSLEER, per germline. The CDR3 length is 14 residues.

This clone was picked up one time. The genes are TRBV6-1 and TRBJ1-5; D not certain. The CDR3 length is 14 residues. The V gene lost 3 bases and the J gene lost 8 bases, with 14 bases spanning the gap. CDR1 is MNHNS, CDR2 SASEGT, per germline. The CDR3 region has the DNA TGTGCCAGCAGTGATGGGCAGGCCACTGAGCCCCAGCATTTT. This encodes CASSDGQATEPQHF.

The V gene is TRBV6-5, the J gene TRBJ1-1; TRBD1 might be the D (5 bases). The CDR3 consists of 11 residues. Germline V gives CDR1 MNHEY, CDR2 SVGAGI. Trimming pared 10 bases from V and 6 bases from J, leaving 12 bases between. The CDR3 nucleotides are TGTGCCACCCATGCGGGGGCTGAAGCTTTCTTT. Translating it yields CATHAGAEAFF.

This clone was detected only once. The J gene is TRBJ2-1, the V gene TRBV28, with 8 bases matching TRBD2. This CDR3 comprises 16 residues. J was trimmed by 2 bases and V by 2 bases; bases with no gene match: 5. Germline V gives CDR1 MDHEN, CDR2 SYDVKM. The DNA for the CDR3 is TGTGCCAGCAGTTTAGTCCTAGCGGGTACCTACAATGAGCAGTTCTTC. Translation: CASSLVLAGTYNEQFF.

The chain links TRBV19 to TRBJ2-6, with unresolved D. The V end lost 3 bases, the J end lost 2 bases, and 8 bases lay between the germline ends. This CDR3 contains 15 residues. Germline loops: CDR1 LNHDA, CDR2 SQIVND (reference sequence). The CDR3 protein is CASSIYATGANVLTF. The CDR3 nucleotides are TGTGCCAGTAGTATTTATGCGACTGGGGCCAACGTCCTGACTTTC.

V and J are TRBV4-2 and TRBJ2-3, with D possibly matching TRBD2 (7 bases). The CDR3 is 16 residues long. V shed 0 bases and J shed 4 bases, with 14 bases lying between them. From germline, CDR1 is LGHNA and CDR2 YNFKEQ. The chain's CDR3 is CASSQDLGGGADTQYF. The CDR3 coding sequence is TGTGCCAGCAGCCAAGATTTGGGGGGGGGCGCAGATACGCAGTATTTT.

The rearrangement uses TRBV4-1 and TRBJ2-7; 9 positions agree with TRBD1. The germline gives CDR1 MGHRA, CDR2 YSYEKL. With 1 base clipped from V and 2 bases from J, the junction kept 6 bases outside the gene matches. The CDR3 is made up of 16 amino acids. The CDR3 coding sequence is TGCGCCAGCAGCCAAGTACCGGGACAGGGCCCCTACGAGCAGTACTTC. Its protein product is CASSQVPGQGPYEQYF.

The J gene is TRBJ2-2, the V gene TRBV28; TRBD1 agrees at 8 bases. CDR1 and CDR2 (germline): MDHEN, SYDVKM. V shed 6 bases and J 5 bases; nucleotides not matched to a gene: 14. This CDR3 comprises 17 residues. CDR3 residues: CASRSLGGTGGTGELFF. DNA of the CDR3: TGTGCCAGCAGGTCTCTCGGTGGGACAGGCGGTACCGGGGAGCTGTTTTTT. Drawing the rest from reference TRBV28 and TRBJ2-2, the complete variable domain is DVKVTQSSRYLVKRTGEKVFLECVQDMDHENMFWYRQDPGLGLRLIYFSYDVKMKEKGDIPEGYSVSREKKERFSLILESASTNQTSMYLCASRSLGGTGGTGELFFGEGSRLTVL.

The chain has TRBV7-6 and TRBJ2-1; 9 positions match TRBD1. Germline lookup yields CDR1 SGHVS and CDR2 FNYEAQ. The V gene end was trimmed by 5 bases and the J gene end by 1 base; junction bases not matched to a gene: 6. The CDR3 is made up of 16 amino acids. The CDR3 loop is CASSQTTGGSYNEQFF. CDR3 coding DNA: TGTGCCAGCAGCCAGACGACAGGGGGTTCCTACAATGAGCAGTTCTTC.

The DNA of the CDR3 is TGTGCCAGCAGTGAGGTGGTACAGGGGGCTTCTAATGAGCAGTTCTTC. It is translated as CASSEVVQGASNEQFF. This chain uses TRBV6-4 with TRBJ2-1; 9 bases match TRBD1. The trim removed 3 bases at V and 7 bases at J, leaving 10 bases unmatched. Germline CDR1 MRHNA, CDR2 SNTAGT. The CDR3 totals 16 residues.

The CDR3 protein is CASKNIRGSDRETQYF. Written as DNA, the CDR3 is TGTGCCAGTAAGAACATCAGGGGTTCGGATCGGGAGACCCAGTACTTC. The chain uses TRBV19 and TRBJ2-5; the D gene is possibly TRBD1 (6 bases). Per the germline V gene, CDR1 is LNHDA and CDR2 is SQIVND (reference sequence). This CDR3 has 16 residues. The V gene lost 7 bases and the J gene lost 5 bases, with 23 bases spanning the gap.

The chain uses TRBV2 and TRBJ1-4; D perhaps matches TRBD1 (5 bases). The length of the CDR3 is 17 residues. Germline CDR1 and CDR2: SNHLY and FYNNEI. V lost 4 bases and J lost 0, with 15 bases in between. The chain's CDR3 is CASSGSAGGATNEKLFF. In nucleotides, the CDR3 is TGTGCCAGCAGTGGTTCTGCCGGGGGAGCAACTAATGAAAAACTGTTTTTT.

V and J are TRBV4-1 and TRBJ1-6; no reliable D call. The V end lost 0 bases, the J end lost 9 bases, and 15 bases lay between the germline ends. The germline gives CDR1 MGHRA, CDR2 YSYEKL. This CDR3 has 16 residues. DNA for the CDR3: TGCGCCAGCAGCCAAGATTGGGCGGGGAAGGGTTCACCCCTCCACTTT. Translation gives CASSQDWAGKGSPLHF.

V usage is TRBV27 and J usage is TRBJ1-1, with unresolved D. Germline loops: CDR1 MNHEY, CDR2 SMNVEV (reference sequence). The ends were cut back, 6 bases at V and 6 bases at J, with 11 bases in the middle. The CDR3 spans 12 residues. Here the CDR3 DNA reads TGTGCCAGCAGCCCTGACACTTCTGAAGCTTTCTTT. It specifies CASSPDTSEAFF.

The chain joins TRBV11-3 to TRBJ2-3; 9 bases agree with TRBD1. Germline CDR1 and CDR2: SGHNT and YENEEA. The CDR3 sequence is 17 residues long. J was trimmed by 6 bases and V by 1 base; bases with no gene match: 11. CDR3 loop: CASSLAVGQGVSDTQYF. CDR3 sequence (DNA): TGTGCCAGCAGCTTAGCCGTGGGACAGGGTGTATCGGATACGCAGTATTTT.

The genes are TRBV7-9 and TRBJ2-2; possibly TRBD1 for D (6 bases). The length of the CDR3 is 14 residues. V was trimmed by 7 bases and J by 4 bases, leaving 13 bases between them. The germline V gene encodes CDR1 SEHNR and CDR2 FQNEAQ (reference sequence). The CDR3: CASNKGVGTGELFF. CDR3 in DNA: TGTGCCAGCAACAAGGGGGTTGGCACCGGGGAGCTGTTTTTT.

V gene TRBV6-1 combines with J gene TRBJ2-1, with 11 bases aligning to TRBD1. V dropped 6 bases and J dropped 11; count of bases not matched to a gene: 12. Germline V CDR1 and CDR2: MNHNS, SASEGT. The CDR3 has 15 amino acids. CDR3 nucleotides: TGTGCCAGCAGGGTCATAATGGGACAGGGGGAACAGCAGTTCTTC. This sequence encodes CASRVIMGQGEQQFF.

This clone was observed a few times. The rearrangement links TRBV4-1 to TRBJ2-7; D unclear. Germline-derived CDR1 and CDR2 are MGHRA and YSYEKL. This CDR3 has 11 residues. V lost 5 bases and J lost 3, with 5 bases in between. The CDR3 DNA sequence: TGCGCCAGCAGCAATCTCTACGAGCAGTACTTC. It codes for CASSNLYEQYF.